The 9 T cell receptor beta chains presented below share a single source sample, sequenced in a study of blood T cell repertoires in COVID-19. TCRdb's copy holds only in-frame clones and misses some; the assay was immunoSEQ multiplex PCR. The top ten hold around a quarter of the sample, which has around 98,000 clones, 75% to 85% seen once. The sequenced material came from peripheral blood. The source is an older man with acute or convalescent COVID-19.

The V and J genes are TRBV7-2 and TRBJ2-5, with TRBD1 identical over 9 bases. The CDR3 contains 16 residues. V gave up 5 bases and J gave up 2 bases; unmatched junction bases: 9. From germline, CDR1 is SGHTA and CDR2 FQGNSA. The CDR3 coding sequence is TGTGCCAGCAGCCCCAAGGGACAGGGCCCTCAAGAGACCCAGTACTTC. It is translated as CASSPKGQGPQETQYF.

In this sample, this clone turned up once. The CDR3 loop is CASSSELAGELFF. CDR3 nucleotides: TGTGCCAGCAGCTCAGAACTAGCCGGGGAGCTGTTTTTT. This chain joins TRBV11-3 and TRBJ2-2, with D possibly being TRBD2 (5 bases). Looked up from germline, CDR1 is SGHNT and CDR2 is YENEEA. The CDR3 is made up of 13 amino acids. Trimming left V 4 bases short and J 6 bases short, with 9 bases between.

This clone was observed once. J is TRBJ1-1 and V is TRBV18; the D gene is possibly TRBD1 (6 bases). Germline CDR1 reads KGHSH; CDR2 reads LQKENI. The CDR3 contains 12 residues. Deletions cut 4 bases from V and 10 bases from J, with 13 bases between. The CDR3 nucleotides are TGTGCCAGCTCACAACCGCAGGGGTTAGCTTTCTTT. It yields the protein CASSQPQGLAFF.

This clone was recorded a few times. The DNA for the CDR3 is TGCGCCAGCAGCTTAAATACAGGGGGGGATGAAAAACTGTTTTTT. This codes for CASSLNTGGDEKLFF. The rearrangement joins TRBV5-1 to TRBJ1-4; 8 nucleotides agree with TRBD1. Germline V gene lookup returns CDR1 SGHRS and CDR2 YFSETQ. The CDR3 totals 15 residues. Trimming took 2 bases from V and 6 from J; bases not matched to a gene: 6.

The chain links TRBV4-1 to TRBJ2-5; a weak D match, TRBD2 (5 bases). CDR1 is MGHRA, CDR2 YSYEKL, per germline. Trimming pared 4 bases from V and 5 bases from J, leaving 23 bases between. The CDR3 has 17 amino acids. This CDR3 reads CASSLQPGRLARETQYF. For the CDR3, the DNA is TGCGCCAGCAGCCTCCAACCCGGTCGGCTAGCTAGGGAGACCCAGTACTTC.

This clone was found a few times. The chain couples TRBV5-4 to TRBJ1-2; D unresolved. The CDR3 extends over 13 amino acids. Germline CDR1 reads SGHNT; CDR2 reads YYREEE (reference sequence). With 1 base removed from V and 8 bases from J, the gap between germline ends came to 12 bases. The CDR3 protein is CASSLWALGGYTF. The CDR3 DNA sequence: TGTGCCAGCAGCTTGTGGGCACTGGGCGGCTACACCTTC.

This clone was found once. The chain uses TRBV7-8 and TRBJ2-1; D may be TRBD2 (6 bases). The CDR3 length is 14 residues. Germline lookup yields CDR1 SGHVS and CDR2 FQNEAQ. V lost 3 bases to trimming and J lost 7 bases, with 13 bases between them. The CDR3: CASSFYPGTNEQFF. CDR3 in DNA: TGTGCCAGCAGCTTTTATCCGGGGACTAATGAGCAGTTCTTC.

This chain joins TRBV15 and TRBJ2-3, with no clear D. Germline V lookup: CDR1 LNHNV, CDR2 YYDKDF (reference sequence). The V and J ends lost 4 bases and 10 bases respectively, with 15 bases between them. The CDR3 has 13 amino acids. The CDR3 DNA sequence: TGTGCCACCAGCAAGCCTGATGCGCTGGCGCAGTATTTT. It codes for CATSKPDALAQYF.

This chain links TRBV28 with TRBJ2-7; D gene uncertain. Trimming removed 4 bases from V and 7 bases from J, with 11 bases in between. The CDR3 is 12 amino acids. Looked up from germline, CDR1 is MDHEN and CDR2 is SYDVKM. The CDR3 region has the DNA TGTGCCAGCAGTTCTCCCCCGCGGGAGCAGTACTTC. Translated: CASSSPPREQYF.